Here is one T cell receptor beta chain with its context. Its recognized antigen is unknown. Base qualities are not provided; no much larger clone lies one nucleotide away. The listed sequencing device is Illumina NovaSeq 6000. TCR cDNA was synthesized by 5'RACE template switching, through which a universal primer site and unique molecular identifiers were introduced. Priming of cDNA synthesis was performed from both the TCR alpha and TCR beta constant segments. Library amplification used two PCR steps, and the second PCR step added sample barcodes and sequencing adapters. Libraries were sequenced on Illumina HiSeq 2500 (2x100 bp) or NovaSeq (2x150 bp). The published analysis was carried out like this. Reads were demultiplexed and collapsed into UMI consensus sequences with MIGEC, and V(D)J alignment was performed with MiXCR. Using edgeR on replicate PBMC samples, clonotypes were called vaccine-responding if FDR was below 0.01 and the log2 fold change was above 5 up to day 15. Bulk clonotypes were assigned CD4 or CD8 identity according to which sequenced CD4 or CD8 repertoire held them at higher abundance. The public reads were reprocessed in TCRdb via fastp at Q25 and MiXCR, keeping in-frame beta chains. Identical CDR3 proteins give one entry, which carries the most common genes and DNA. TCRdb's processing, not the authors', yielded these V and J calls. The sample data list 300,000 to 350,000 distinct CDR3 sequences, and over 8.5% of these were observed just once. Of the sample, approximately 3.3% falls within the top ten clones.

From a lookup of the germline V gene (reference sequence), CDR1 and CDR2 are SGHNT and YYREEE. CDR3 length: 16 amino acids, cysteine to phenylalanine. Of the read, only the CDR3 DNA is kept; its 48 bases are in frame from base 1. V has 1 base trimmed and J has 4 bases trimmed; junction bases matching no gene number 7. The meaning of the sample's treatment or condition label: live attenuated yellow fever vaccine strain. PBMCs were isolated from peripheral blood using a standard Ficoll-Paque protocol. Dynabeads CD4 and CD8 positive selection kits were used to isolate the CD4 and CD8 T-cell fractions. TriZol was used to extract RNA from bulk PBMCs, from CD4 and CD8 fractions, and from dextramer-positive and dextramer-negative fractions. This sample stems from a study of T cells after yellow fever vaccination (dated by TCRdb to the late 2010s). The study in broad terms: Libraries from fractions with low cell numbers were prepared with the SMART-Seq v4 Ultra Low Input RNA kit. To follow T-cell clones before and after both primary and booster YFV17D yellow fever vaccination, bulk TCR alpha and beta repertoires underwent longitudinal sequencing. Two healthy male donors, one aged 18 to 30 and one aged 30 to 40 years, were included in the cohort. Blood was drawn at multiple timepoints before and after primary and secondary immunization, with bulk PBMC replicates and cell subsets isolated. Study-wide conclusions, independent of this receptor: The study included only two donors, which limits how far the findings can be generalized. The secondary T-cell response was found to be weaker but faster than the primary response, with a peak reached on day 5 rather than on day 15. Computational filtering was needed because FACS-sorted repertoires could contain abundant contaminating clonotypes from the bulk population. A small fraction of clonotypes showed up in both the CD4 and CD8 compartments, probably as a result of convergent recombination. After the booster, most clones that had expanded after primary vaccination were detected again (around 95% of CD4 and 70% to 90% of CD8), suggesting broad maintenance of memory.

The sequence came from a man aged 18 to 35 who received the YFV17D yellow fever vaccine. Here the chain combines TRBV5-4 and TRBJ2-3, and 9 junction bases match TRBD2. The source material was CD4+ T cells sorted from PBMCs, sampled 45 days after the yellow fever booster vaccination. The CDR3 here reads CASSLYAGGRADTQYF. The DNA is as follows: TGTGCCAGCAGCTTGTACGCGGGGGGGAGGGCAGATACGCAGTATTTT.